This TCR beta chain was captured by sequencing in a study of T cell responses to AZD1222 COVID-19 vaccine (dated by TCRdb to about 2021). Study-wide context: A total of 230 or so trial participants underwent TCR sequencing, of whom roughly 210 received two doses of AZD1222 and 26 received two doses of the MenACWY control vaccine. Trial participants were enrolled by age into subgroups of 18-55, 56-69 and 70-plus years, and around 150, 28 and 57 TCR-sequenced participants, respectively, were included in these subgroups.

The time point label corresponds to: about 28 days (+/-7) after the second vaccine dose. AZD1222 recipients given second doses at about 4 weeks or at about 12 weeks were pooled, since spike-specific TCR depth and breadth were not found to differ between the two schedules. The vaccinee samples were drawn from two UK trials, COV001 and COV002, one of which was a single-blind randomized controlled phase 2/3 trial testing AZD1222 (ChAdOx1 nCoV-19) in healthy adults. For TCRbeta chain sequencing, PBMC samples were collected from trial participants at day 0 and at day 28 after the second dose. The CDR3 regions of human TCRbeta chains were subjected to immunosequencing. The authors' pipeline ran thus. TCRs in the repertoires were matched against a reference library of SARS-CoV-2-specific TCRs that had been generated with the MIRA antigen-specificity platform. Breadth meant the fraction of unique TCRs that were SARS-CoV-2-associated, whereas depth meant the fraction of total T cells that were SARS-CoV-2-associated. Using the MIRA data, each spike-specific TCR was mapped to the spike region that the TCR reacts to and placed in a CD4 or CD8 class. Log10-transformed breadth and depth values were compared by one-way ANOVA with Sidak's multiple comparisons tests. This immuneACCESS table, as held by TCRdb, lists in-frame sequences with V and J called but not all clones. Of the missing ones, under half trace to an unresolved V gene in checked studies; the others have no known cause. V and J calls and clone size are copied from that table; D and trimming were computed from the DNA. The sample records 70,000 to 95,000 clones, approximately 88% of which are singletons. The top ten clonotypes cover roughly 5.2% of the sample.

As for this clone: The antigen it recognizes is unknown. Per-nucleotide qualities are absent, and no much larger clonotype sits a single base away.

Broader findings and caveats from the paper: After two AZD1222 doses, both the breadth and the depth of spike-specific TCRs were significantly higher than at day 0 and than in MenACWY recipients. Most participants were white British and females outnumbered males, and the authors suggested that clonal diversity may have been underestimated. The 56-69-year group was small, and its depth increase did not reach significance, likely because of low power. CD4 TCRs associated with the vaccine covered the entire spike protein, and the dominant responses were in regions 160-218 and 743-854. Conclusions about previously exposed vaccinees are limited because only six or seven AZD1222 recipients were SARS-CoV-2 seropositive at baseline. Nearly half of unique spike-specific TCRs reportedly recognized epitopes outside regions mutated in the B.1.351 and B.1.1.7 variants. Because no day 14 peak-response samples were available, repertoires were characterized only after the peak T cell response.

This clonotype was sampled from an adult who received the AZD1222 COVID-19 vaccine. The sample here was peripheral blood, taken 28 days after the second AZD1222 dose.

The DNA reads TGTGCCAGCAGTCCCCGGACCCTTCTCCACTTT. Its coded protein is CASSPRTLLHF. The V gene is TRBV6-5 and the J gene is TRBJ1-6, with the D segment identity uncertain. Via the germline V gene, CDR1 is MNHEY and CDR2 SVGAGI. The cysteine opens and the phenylalanine closes a CDR3 of 11 amino acids. CDR3 DNA only is kept here, 33 bases in frame from base 1. Trimming removed 5 bases from V and 16 bases from J, leaving 12 bases between the germline ends.